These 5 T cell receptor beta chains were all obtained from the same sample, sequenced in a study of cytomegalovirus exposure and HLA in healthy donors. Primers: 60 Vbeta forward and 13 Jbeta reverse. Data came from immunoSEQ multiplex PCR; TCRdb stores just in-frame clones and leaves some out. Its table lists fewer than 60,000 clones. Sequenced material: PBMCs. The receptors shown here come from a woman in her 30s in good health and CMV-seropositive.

The CDR3 here is CARRRLDSGRETNYGYTF. CDR3 nucleotide sequence: TGTGCCAGAAGACGGCTGGACTCGGGCCGTGAAACTAACTATGGCTACACCTTC. V and J are TRBV5-3 and TRBJ1-2; the D is unclear. TRBV5-3 carries the ORF label, with uncertain function. V was shortened by 5 bases and J by 0 bases, with 23 bases between the two germline ends. The CDR3 has 18 residues.

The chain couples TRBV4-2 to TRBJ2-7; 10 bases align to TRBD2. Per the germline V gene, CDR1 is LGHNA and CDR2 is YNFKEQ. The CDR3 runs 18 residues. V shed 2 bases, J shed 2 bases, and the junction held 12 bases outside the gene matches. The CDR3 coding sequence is TGTGCCAGCAGCCAATTTGTTAGCGGGGGGTCCCTAACCTACGAGCAGTACTTC. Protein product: CASSQFVSGGSLTYEQYF.

CDR3 DNA: TGTGCCAGCTCACCAGAGACAGGGAGCTACACCTTC. Translated: CASSPETGSYTF. The chain couples TRBV18 to TRBJ1-2, with 7 positions matching TRBD1. J was trimmed by 9 bases and V by 2 bases; bases with no gene match: 3. Germline-derived CDR1 and CDR2 are KGHSH and LQKENI. The CDR3 length is 12 residues.

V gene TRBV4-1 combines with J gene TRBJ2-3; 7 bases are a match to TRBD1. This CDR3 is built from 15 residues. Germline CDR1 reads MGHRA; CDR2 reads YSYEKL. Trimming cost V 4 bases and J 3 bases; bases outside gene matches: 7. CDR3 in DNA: TGCGCCAGCAGCCTGACCCACAGGGGTACAGATACGCAGTATTTT. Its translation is CASSLTHRGTDTQYF.

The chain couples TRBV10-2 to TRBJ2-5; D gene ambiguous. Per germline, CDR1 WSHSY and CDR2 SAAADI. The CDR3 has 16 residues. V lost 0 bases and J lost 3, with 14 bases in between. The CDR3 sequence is CASSESGLASEETQYF. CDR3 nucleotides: TGCGCCAGCAGTGAGTCTGGGTTAGCCTCTGAAGAGACCCAGTACTTC.